This T cell receptor beta chain was identified during a study of T cell repertoires in cytomegalovirus infection. Overall study context: CMV infection together with matching HLA type was indicated by public TCR beta signatures.

Study conclusions and caveats: People with CMV and the relevant HLA were identified by cumulative public TCR beta family frequency. The ex vivo response showed dominance by HLA-C-restricted CMV-specific TCR beta clonotypes.

In TCRdb, the reads were re-called with MiXCR into one record per CDR3 protein. This sample has about 300,000 distinct CDR3 sequences, with about a tenth found just once. This clonotype was observed many times. The antigen remains undetermined. V shed 8 bases and J shed 3 bases, with 8 bases lying between them. The CDR3 runs 12 residues. Germline V gives CDR1 SEHNR, CDR2 FQNEAQ (reference sequence). This chain joins TRBV7-9 and TRBJ2-1; D may match TRBD1 or TRBD2 (5 bases each). The clonotype was recovered from a human donor in good health (CMV status not recorded). Some clones in this sample may be carry-over from other donors' samples. Sequenced input: PBMCs. This chain's CDR3 is CASGGIYNEQFF. Written as DNA, the CDR3 is TGTGCCAGCGGGGGAATCTACAATGAGCAGTTCTTC.